The 11 T cell receptor beta chains below come from one sample, sequenced in a study of T cells in women clearing cervical HPV infection. Sequencing used immunoSEQ multiplex PCR; TCRdb keeps in-frame clones, though not all of them. There are some 15,000 clones in the sample, with roughly 20% held by the top ten. Sequenced input: blood buffy coat. These receptors all come from a woman between 18 and 69 years old with a cervical HPV16 infection that either progressed to CIN3+ or cleared (not recorded which).

About this clone: The CDR3 extends 3 residues past the end of the read, so its final part is completed from the germline J gene. The chain carries TRBV19 and TRBJ1-4, with TRBD1 identical over 8 bases. Germline V CDR1 and CDR2: LNHDA, SQIVND (reference sequence). With 4 bases clipped from V and 8 bases from J, the junction kept 6 bases outside the gene matches. The CDR3 runs 14 residues. CDR3 protein: CASSRGTGQEKLFF. The CDR3 bases that were read are TGTGCCAGTAGTAGGGGGACAGGCCAAGAAAAA. The full variable domain, with the rest looked up from reference TRBV19 and TRBJ1-4, is DGGITQSPKYLFRKEGQNVTLSCEQNLNHDAMYWYRQDPGQGLRLIYYSQIVNDFQKGDIAEGYSVSREKKESFPLTVTSAQKNPTAFYLCASSRGTGQEKLFFGSGTQLSVL.

Worth noting for this clone: The read is 3 residues too short to cover the CDR3 end, so that end is filled in from the germline J gene. The rearrangement links TRBV7-2 to TRBJ1-2, with 7 bases fitting TRBD1. The CDR3 is 13 amino acids. Germline loops: CDR1 SGHTA, CDR2 FQGNSA. The J segment lost 7 bases and the V segment lost 6 bases, leaving 8 bases of the junction unmatched. Partial CDR3 DNA: TGTGCCAGCAGTTTCGACAGGGCCGGTGGC. Amino acids: CASSFDRAGG. From start to end, the CDR3 is CASSFDRAGGYTF.

In regard to this clone: The read ends 3 residues shy of where the CDR3 ends; the end is completed using the germline J gene. The chain links TRBV19 to TRBJ1-4; 10 bases map to TRBD1. CDR1 is LNHDA and CDR2 is SQIVND in the germline V gene (reference sequence). The CDR3 sequence is 13 residues long. V gave up 6 bases and J gave up 8 bases; unmatched junction bases: 3. CDR3 amino acids: CASRDRGSEKLFF. The CDR3 DNA, read in part, is TGTGCCAGTAGGGACAGGGGGTCCGAAAAA.

As to this clone: The DNA ends 3 residues before the CDR3 does, and the rest of the CDR3 is filled in from the germline J gene. The V and J genes are TRBV15 and TRBJ1-1; D gene unclear. Germline CDR1 and CDR2: LNHNV and YYDKDF (reference sequence). The germline V and J ends were trimmed by 8 bases and 1 base, with 20 bases remaining between them. The CDR3 has 16 amino acids. CDR3 bases read: TGTGCCACCGTAGCTTCGACCGCCCGGGGGAACACTGAA. Its translation is CATVASTARGNTE. The entire CDR3 is CATVASTARGNTEAFF.

The CDR3 DNA, read in part, is TGTGCCAGCAGTTTATCGGCGACAGGGGGCGAG. Its translation: CASSLSATGGE. The complete CDR3 reads CASSLSATGGEQYF. This chain connects TRBV28 to TRBJ2-7; 9 bases map to TRBD1. The DNA ends 3 residues before the CDR3 does, and the rest of the CDR3 is filled in from the germline J gene. Germline V lookup: CDR1 MDHEN, CDR2 SYDVKM. Germline trimming cut 1 base from V and 6 bases from J; bases unmatched to any gene: 4. This CDR3 comprises 14 residues.

For this clone: The read ends 3 residues early relative to the CDR3; the germline J gene fills the gap. This rearrangement joins TRBV2 to TRBJ2-6, with a weak D call TRBD2 (6 bases). The CDR3 contains 19 residues. Germline V CDR1 and CDR2: SNHLY, FYNNEI. V lost 6 bases and J lost 2, with 23 bases in between. The chain's CDR3 is CASSTSPRGSITGANVLTF. The CDR3 DNA, read in part, is TGTGCCAGCAGCACCTCCCCTCGGGGGAGTATTACTGGGGCCAACGTC.

About this clone: The read terminates 3 residues before the CDR3 end, so the remaining end is supplied by the germline J gene. The rearrangement uses TRBV6-1 and TRBJ1-1; D unresolved. Germline assignment: CDR1 MNHNS and CDR2 SASEGT. Trimming took off 2 bases at V and 1 base at J, with 17 bases between the two ends. CDR3 size: 17 residues. The CDR3 spells CASSERGERMGNTEAFF. The DNA read from the CDR3 is TGTGCCAGCAGTGAACGGGGTGAGAGGATGGGGAACACTGAA.

As to this clone: Sequencing ends 3 residues short of the CDR3 end; the germline J gene provides the rest. This chain connects TRBV5-1 to TRBJ2-5, with 9 bases lining up with TRBD2. Trimming took 3 bases from V and 4 from J; bases not matched to a gene: 7. Germline V gives CDR1 SGHRS, CDR2 YFSETQ. CDR3 length equals 15 residues. This CDR3 reads CASSSSPLAGETQYF. Partial CDR3 DNA: TGCGCCAGCAGCTCGTCTCCACTAGCGGGAGAGACC.

For this clone: The read falls 3 residues short of the CDR3 end, and the missing part is taken from the germline J gene. This chain connects TRBV14 to TRBJ2-7; D is possibly TRBD2 (7 bases). V was cut by 1 base and J by 2 bases, with 15 bases left in between. The CDR3 length is 16 residues. Germline lookup yields CDR1 SGHDN and CDR2 FVKESK. Partial CDR3 DNA: TGTGCCAGCAGCCAAGGATTACAGGGAGGGGCCTACGAG. Translation gives CASSQGLQGGAYE. The full CDR3 protein reads CASSQGLQGGAYEQYF.

On this clone itself: The read ends 3 residues shy of where the CDR3 ends; the end is completed using the germline J gene. V is TRBV28 and J is TRBJ2-1, with 12 bases matching TRBD2. Losses at the gene ends were 3 bases for V and 9 bases for J; bases not matched to a gene: 6. Germline loops: CDR1 MDHEN, CDR2 SYDVKM. The CDR3 is 15 residues long. The DNA read from the CDR3 is TGTGCCAGCAGTTTGCCTAGCGGGGGGGCGGTTGAG. Protein sequence: CASSLPSGGAVE. The complete CDR3 protein is CASSLPSGGAVEQFF. The full variable domain, with the rest looked up from reference TRBV28 and TRBJ2-1, is DVKVTQSSRYLVKRTGEKVFLECVQDMDHENMFWYRQDPGLGLRLIYFSYDVKMKEKGDIPEGYSVSREKKERFSLILESASTNQTSMYLCASSLPSGGAVEQFFGPGTRLTVL.

A note on this clone: The read terminates 3 residues ahead of where the CDR3 ends, so the germline J gene completes it. The chain uses TRBV18 and TRBJ2-6; D might be TRBD2 (5 bases). Germline V CDR1 and CDR2: KGHSH, LQKENI. The ends were cut back, 3 bases at V and 4 bases at J, with 7 bases in the middle. This CDR3 has 14 amino acids. CDR3 residues: CASSPGEGANVLTF. The DNA read from the CDR3 is TGTGCCAGCTCACCCGGGGAAGGGGCCAACGTC.